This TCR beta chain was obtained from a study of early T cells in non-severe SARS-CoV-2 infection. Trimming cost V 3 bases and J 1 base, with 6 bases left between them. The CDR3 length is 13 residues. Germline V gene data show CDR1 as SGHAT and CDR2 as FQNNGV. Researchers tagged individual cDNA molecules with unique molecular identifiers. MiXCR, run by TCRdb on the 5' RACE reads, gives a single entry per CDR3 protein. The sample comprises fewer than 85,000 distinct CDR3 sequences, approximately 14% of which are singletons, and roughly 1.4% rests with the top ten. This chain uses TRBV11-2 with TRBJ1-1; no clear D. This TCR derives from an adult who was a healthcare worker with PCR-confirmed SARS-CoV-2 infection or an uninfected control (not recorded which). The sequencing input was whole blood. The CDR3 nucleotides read TGTGCCAGCAGCTTCCAACAGAACACTGAAGCTTTCTTT. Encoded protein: CASSFQQNTEAFF.